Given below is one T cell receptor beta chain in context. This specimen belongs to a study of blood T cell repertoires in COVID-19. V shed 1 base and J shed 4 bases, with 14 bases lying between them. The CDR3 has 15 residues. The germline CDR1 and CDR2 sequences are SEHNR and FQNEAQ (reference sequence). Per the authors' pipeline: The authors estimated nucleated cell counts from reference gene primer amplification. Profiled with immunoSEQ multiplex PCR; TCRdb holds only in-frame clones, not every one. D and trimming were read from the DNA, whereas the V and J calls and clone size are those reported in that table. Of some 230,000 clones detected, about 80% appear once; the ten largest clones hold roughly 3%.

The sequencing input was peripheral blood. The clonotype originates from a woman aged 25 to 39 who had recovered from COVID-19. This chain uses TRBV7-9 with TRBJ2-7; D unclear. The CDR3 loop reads CASSLVSLDGYEQYF. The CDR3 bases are TGTGCCAGCAGCTTAGTATCTCTCGACGGGTACGAGCAGTACTTC. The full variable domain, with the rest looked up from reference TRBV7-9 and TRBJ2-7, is DTGVSQNPRHKITKRGQNVTFRCDPISEHNRLYWYRQTLGQGPEFLTYFQNEAQLEKSRLLSDRFSAERPKGSFSTLEIQRTEQGDSAMYLCASSLVSLDGYEQYFGPGTRLTVT.